This T cell receptor (beta chain) was captured by sequencing in a study of T cells in Graves' hyperthyroidism and ophthalmopathy. Looking at the study overall: Once the initial diagnosis was made, peripheral blood was obtained before any treatment.

The CDR3 loop spans 17 amino acids. Germline loops: CDR1 SGHAT, CDR2 FQDESV (reference sequence). Trimming removed 1 base from V and 5 bases from J, with 18 bases in between. This clonotype has ten or more counts. Its antigen is unknown. Amplification targeted TCR beta CDR3 regions from RNA transcripts. The HTBI primer set was used in a first-round RT-PCR of the TCR CDR3. From the multiplex PCR reads, TCRdb called clonotypes with MiXCR, one entry per CDR3 protein. The sample lists under 400,000 distinct CDR3 sequences, around 18% occurring once. The PBMCs had their origin in around 9.1 ml of fresh peripheral blood. Study conclusions and caveats: Most expanded thyroid clonotypes above 0.001 also appeared in blood.

The rearrangement uses TRBV11-1 and TRBJ1-5; tentatively, D is TRBD1 (5 bases). What was sequenced was blood. The TCR originated in a woman aged 40 to 50 with Graves' ophthalmopathy. The CDR3 sequence is CASSLVSGTQEHQPQHF. For the CDR3, the DNA is TGTGCCAGCAGCTTAGTAAGTGGGACGCAGGAGCATCAGCCCCAGCATTTT. Based on the CDR3 plus reference TRBV11-1 and TRBJ1-5, the full variable domain is EAEVAQSPRYKITEKSQAVAFWCDPISGHATLYWYRQILGQGPELLVQFQDESVVDDSQLPKDRFSAERLKGVDSTLKIQPAELGDSAMYLCASSLVSGTQEHQPQHFGDGTRLSIL.